This T cell receptor (beta chain) is drawn from a study of molecular identifiers for immune sequencing clone quantification. Whole-study results and caveats: Clones that had above 20 RNA copies took up over 98% of effector molecules but under 1% in naive cells.

MiXCR was run by TCRdb on the PCR reads, yielding one entry per CDR3 protein. The sample has approximately 500,000 distinct CDR3 sequences; about a fifth are singletons. A CD8+CD4-CCR7+CD45RA+ phenotype served as the sorting definition for naive CD8 T cells. This clonotype was counted between two and nine times. The antigen remains unidentified. V lost 5 bases, J lost 5 bases, and 13 bases lay in between. This CDR3 comprises 14 residues. The sequence was collected from a human donor in good health. Some libraries in this study had Jurkat cell RNA spiked in. The sequencing input was naive CD8+ T cells from blood, with Jurkat cell RNA spiked in. Described subset: FACS-sorted CD8+CD4-CCR7+CD45RA+ naive T cells. The chain combines TRBV12-3 or TRBV12-4 with TRBJ1-5; no reliable D call. The CDR3 spells CASSMGGEHQPQHF. The DNA for the CDR3 is TGTGCCAGCAGTATGGGAGGCGAACATCAGCCCCAGCATTTT.